This T cell receptor beta chain is from a study of OX40 agonist ivuxolimab in advanced cancers. On the study more broadly: Cohort: around 79% men, mean age approximately 60, aged about 20 to 90. Three patients had partial responses: one hepatocellular carcinoma, two cutaneous melanoma. Antecedent anti-PD-1, anti-PD-L1 or anti-CTLA-4 therapy was permissible, with under 50% having received some.

On this clone itself: Mismatch with germline at one junction end may stem from a read error.

This CDR3 contains 15 residues. CDR1 and CDR2 from the germline V gene are SGHTA and FQGNSA. The table came from immunoSEQ multiplex PCR; TCRdb's copy has only in-frame clones and leaves some out. This table holds 80,000 or so clones, approximately 95% found once. Sequencing was performed on CD4+ or CD8+ T cells sorted from blood, taken in a trial of the OX40 agonist ivuxolimab. The receptor's source is an adult with an advanced solid tumor such as melanoma, head and neck, liver or kidney cancer. The gene calls are TRBV7-2 and TRBJ2-7; 8 bases match TRBD2. The CDR3 is CASSLAGGGSYEQYF. In DNA, the CDR3 is TGTGCCAGCAGCCTAGCCGGGGGGGGCTCCTACGAGCAGTACTTC.